This T cell receptor beta chain was obtained from a study of immune heterogeneity within non-small cell lung tumors. Overall study context: Histology included a few squamous cell carcinomas, some ten non-squamous carcinomas and 1 unspecified tumor. Study-wide points: Although only moderate, the correlation of local T-cell clonality with local tumor mutational burden was significant (R 0.3 to 0.4). Identical dominant CDR3 beta clonotypes recurred among a patient's tumor sites, alongside site-unique high-frequency clones.

Samples each supplied 500 to 650 ng of bulk tumor genomic DNA as template. Spaced far apart, several biopsies were taken from each primary tumor during surgery. With untreated, newly diagnosed non-small cell lung cancer, the patients went on to undergo curative surgery. The donors had newly diagnosed non-small cell lung cancer and underwent surgery intended to cure it. It was a multiplex PCR that amplified TCR beta CDR3, with 32 V and 13 J primers. One entry per CDR3 protein, called by TCRdb with MiXCR from the multiplex PCR reads. The sample has fewer than 14,000 distinct CDR3 sequences, around 30% seen once. This clonotype was detected ten times or more. The antigen remains undetermined. This TCR was sampled from a woman aged 45-60 years with non-small cell lung cancer. What was sequenced was lung tumor tissue.

The CDR3 is CASSSGTNHNEQFF. CDR3 nucleotide sequence: TGCGCCAGCAGCTCCGGGACTAACCACAATGAGCAGTTCTTC. The gene calls are TRBV5-1 and TRBJ2-1; TRBD2 aligns across 7 bases. CDR3 length equals 14 residues. Trimming took 3 bases from V and 5 from J; bases not matched to a gene: 5. Germline CDR1 reads SGHRS; CDR2 reads YFSETQ.